These 27 T cell receptor beta chains originate from one sample sequenced in a study of T cell changes during pregnancy in multiple sclerosis. Method: immunoSEQ multiplex PCR; TCRdb's copy keeps in-frame clones and lacks some. The data contain some 38,000 clones, 91% of them singletons. This specimen consisted of CD8+ T cells from peripheral blood mononuclear cells, obtained after pregnancy. These receptors came from a female donor with multiple sclerosis, enrolled in a pregnancy study.

The DNA of the CDR3 is TGCGCCAGCAGCCAAGATTTTGGGAAGGGGCGGGGCGCCAATGAAAAACTGTTTTTT. Translated, it gives CASSQDFGKGRGANEKLFF. The chain has TRBV4-1 and TRBJ1-4; TRBD1 is a possible D gene (5 bases). This CDR3 region has 19 residues. Germline CDR1 MGHRA, CDR2 YSYEKL. Between the trimmed V and J ends, which lost 0 bases and 5 bases, there was a span of 22 bases.

This sequence joins TRBV7-3 and TRBJ2-2; D unclear. There are 13 residues in the CDR3. The germline CDR1 and CDR2 sequences are SGHTA and FQGTGA. The germline V and J ends were trimmed by 4 bases and 6 bases, with 9 bases remaining between them. Here the CDR3 DNA reads TGTGCCAGCAGCTCCTCCCTTCCCGGGGAGCTGTTTTTT. Protein: CASSSSLPGELFF.

This clone has only one observation. The rearrangement joins TRBV9 to TRBJ2-3, with a possible D match to TRBD1 (7 bases). The length of the CDR3 is 14 residues. Germline values: CDR1 SGDLS, CDR2 YYNGEE. Deletions cut 3 bases from V and 6 bases from J, with 14 bases between. CDR3 sequence reads: CASSEEGAADTQYF. The CDR3 DNA follows: TGTGCCAGCAGCGAGGAGGGGGCTGCCGATACGCAGTATTTT. The entire variable domain, with the rest obtained from reference TRBV9 and TRBJ2-3, is as follows: DSGVTQTPKHLITATGQRVTLRCSPRSGDLSVYWYQQSLDQGLQFLIQYYNGEERAKGNILERFSAQQFPDLHSELNLSSLELGDSALYFCASSEEGAADTQYFGPGTRLTVL.

This chain joins TRBV18 and TRBJ2-1, with 7 bases matching TRBD2. Germline loops: CDR1 KGHSH, CDR2 LQKENI. This CDR3 region has 12 residues. After removal of 2 bases from V and 10 bases from J, the junction contained 2 bases not matched to a gene. CDR3 coding DNA: TGTGCCAGCTCACCAGGGGGGGACGAGCAGTTCTTC. The encoded protein is CASSPGGDEQFF. Full variable domain (remainder filled in from reference TRBV18 and TRBJ2-1): NAGVMQNPRHLVRRRGQEARLRCSPMKGHSHVYWYRQLPEEGLKFMVYLQKENIIDESGMPKERFSAEFPKEGPSILRIQQVVRGDSAAYFCASSPGGDEQFFGPGTRLTVL.

The chain has TRBV9 and TRBJ2-5; D unclear. CDR1 is SGDLS and CDR2 is YYNGEE in the germline V gene. The V and J ends lost 4 bases and 0 bases respectively, with 16 bases between them. The CDR3 is made up of 16 amino acids. CDR3 nucleotides: TGTGCCAGCAGCCCCCGACCGACACCGTACCAAGAGACCCAGTACTTC. This gives the protein CASSPRPTPYQETQYF.

This clone is a singleton in its sample. V is TRBV29-1 and J is TRBJ2-1; TRBD1 is a possible D gene (5 bases). The CDR3 contains 12 residues. CDR1 and CDR2 (germline): SQVTM, ANQGSEA. V was clipped by 7 bases and J by 4 bases, with 11 bases between them. DNA for the CDR3: TGCAGCGCCTATGGACAATACAATGAGCAGTTCTTC. Its protein is CSAYGQYNEQFF.

The chain carries TRBV27 and TRBJ2-2, with 7 bases that match TRBD1. The length of the CDR3 is 17 residues. Germline CDR1 reads MNHEY; CDR2 reads SMNVEV (reference sequence). With V trimmed by 3 bases and J by 7 bases, 14 bases remained unmatched. The CDR3, as DNA: TGTGCCAGCAGTTTTGACCCCGGACAGGCGCAGTTCGGGGAGCTGTTTTTT. This gives the protein CASSFDPGQAQFGELFF.

This clone was detected only a few times. V gene TRBV6-5 combines with J gene TRBJ2-2; no clear D. V was trimmed by 2 bases and J by 6 bases, leaving 7 bases between them. CDR3 length: 13 residues. Germline CDR1 and CDR2: MNHEY and SVGAGI. CDR3 bases: TGTGCCAGCAGTTACGGAGTTTCCGGGGAGCTGTTTTTT. It specifies CASSYGVSGELFF.

The chain combines TRBV7-8 with TRBJ2-1; tentative D call: TRBD2 (5 bases). This CDR3 has 14 amino acids. With 6 bases removed from V and 9 bases from J, the gap between germline ends came to 18 bases. Germline CDR1 reads SGHVS; CDR2 reads FQNEAQ. The CDR3 nucleotides are TGTGCCAGCAGGGTAAGGACTGGCAATATTGAGCAGTTCTTC. It specifies CASRVRTGNIEQFF.

The rearrangement uses TRBV5-4 and TRBJ2-7; D perhaps matches TRBD1 (6 bases). Germline CDR1 SGHNT, CDR2 YYREEE (reference sequence). V lost 2 bases and J lost 5, with 14 bases in between. CDR3 size: 14 residues. The CDR3 region has the DNA TGTGCCAGCAGCTTTAGTGGGGGCAGGGACGAGCAGTACTTC. This codes for CASSFSGGRDEQYF. Full variable domain (remainder filled in from reference TRBV5-4 and TRBJ2-7): ETGVTQSPTHLIKTRGQQVTLRCSSQSGHNTVSWYQQALGQGPQFIFQYYREEENGRGNFPPRFSGLQFPNYSSELNVNALELDDSALYLCASSFSGGRDEQYFGPGTRLTVT.

The genes are TRBV5-1 and TRBJ2-5; TRBD1 matches at 12 bases. The CDR3 runs to 16 residues. CDR1 and CDR2 from the germline V gene are SGHRS and YFSETQ. The ends lost 4 bases at V and 2 bases at J; junction bases unmatched: 6. Here the CDR3 reads CASSEGQGAFQETQYF. CDR3 in DNA: TGCGCCAGCAGCGAGGGACAGGGGGCATTTCAAGAGACCCAGTACTTC.

The chain has TRBV2 and TRBJ1-1; no firm D call. This CDR3 region has 12 residues. V was pared by 8 bases and J by 5 bases, with 12 bases between. Per the germline V gene, CDR1 is SNHLY and CDR2 is FYNNEI. CDR3 sequence: CASRGRVTEAFF. The DNA for the CDR3 is TGTGCCAGCCGAGGGAGGGTTACTGAAGCTTTCTTT.

The rearrangement uses TRBV13 and TRBJ1-1, with a weak D call TRBD1 (5 bases). The CDR3 consists of 16 residues. Germline assignment: CDR1 PRHDT and CDR2 FYEKMQ (reference sequence). With 5 bases removed from V and 1 base from J, the gap between germline ends came to 17 bases. This chain's CDR3 is CASSHGTYGPNTEAFF. CDR3 DNA sequence: TGTGCCAGCAGCCATGGGACTTATGGCCCGAACACTGAAGCTTTCTTT. The full variable domain, its missing parts supplied by reference TRBV13 and TRBJ1-1, is AAGVIQSPRHLIKEKRETATLKCYPIPRHDTVYWYQQGPGQDPQFLISFYEKMQSDKGSIPDRFSAQQFSDYHSELNMSSLELGDSALYFCASSHGTYGPNTEAFFGQGTRLTVV.

The chain links TRBV5-4 to TRBJ2-3; TRBD1 aligns across 7 bases. CDR3 length: 15 residues. V shed 4 bases and J 1 base; nucleotides not matched to a gene: 6. Germline V lookup: CDR1 SGHNT, CDR2 YYREEE (reference sequence). CDR3: CASSAPGQGTDTQYF. CDR3 in DNA: TGTGCCAGCAGCGCCCCCGGACAGGGCACAGATACGCAGTATTTT.

The chain employs TRBV13 and TRBJ2-5; 7 positions match TRBD1. The CDR3 runs to 14 residues. Germline values: CDR1 PRHDT, CDR2 FYEKMQ (reference sequence). V lost 6 bases, J lost 3 bases, and 7 bases stayed unmatched. Here the CDR3 DNA reads TGTGCCAGCAGGTCCAGGGGGAAGGAAGAGACCCAGTACTTC. It codes for CASRSRGKEETQYF. The entire variable domain, with the rest obtained from reference TRBV13 and TRBJ2-5, is as follows: AAGVIQSPRHLIKEKRETATLKCYPIPRHDTVYWYQQGPGQDPQFLISFYEKMQSDKGSIPDRFSAQQFSDYHSELNMSSLELGDSALYFCASRSRGKEETQYFGPGTRLLVL.

The rearrangement links TRBV13 to TRBJ1-1; possibly TRBD1 for D (5 bases). Germline V gene data show CDR1 as PRHDT and CDR2 as FYEKMQ (reference sequence). This CDR3 region has 14 residues. Trimming removed 6 bases at V and 5 bases at J, with 16 bases between. The CDR3 DNA is TGTGCCAGCAGTCGTCAGGGAGGGCATACTGAAGCTTTCTTT. It translates to CASSRQGGHTEAFF.

The chain combines TRBV27 with TRBJ2-3; D unresolved. V was cut by 5 bases and J by 1 base, with 13 bases left in between. Germline CDR1 and CDR2: MNHEY and SMNVEV (reference sequence). The CDR3 is made up of 15 amino acids. The CDR3 DNA reads as TGTGCCAGCAGTCCGCTAGTAGCTGGCACAGATACGCAGTATTTT. Amino acids: CASSPLVAGTDTQYF.

The chain uses TRBV18 and TRBJ1-1, with TRBD1 as a possible D gene (5 bases). Germline lookup yields CDR1 KGHSH and CDR2 LQKENI. This CDR3 is built from 15 residues. V lost 0 bases to trimming and J lost 1 base, with 9 bases between them. In DNA form, the CDR3 reads TGTGCCAGCTCACCACCATGGGGCACGAACACTGAAGCTTTCTTT. The encoded protein is CASSPPWGTNTEAFF.

In this sample, this clone turned up once. This CDR3 is CSVEGGLRTEAFF. The CDR3 bases are TGCAGCGTTGAAGGGGGACTACGGACTGAAGCTTTCTTT. The chain employs TRBV29-1 and TRBJ1-1; a weak D match, TRBD1 (5 bases). The CDR3 consists of 13 residues. From germline, CDR1 is SQVTM and CDR2 ANQGSEA. V was pared by 1 base and J by 5 bases, with 11 bases between.

This rearrangement joins TRBV4-1 to TRBJ2-1; 13 nucleotides align to TRBD2. In germline, CDR1 is MGHRA, CDR2 YSYEKL. The CDR3 has 18 amino acids. V lost 4 bases and J lost 5; bases outside the gene matches: 11. The CDR3 is CASSPHPTSGGGNNEQFF. The CDR3 DNA reads TGCGCCAGCAGCCCCCACCCAACTAGCGGGGGGGGAAACAATGAGCAGTTCTTC.

V usage is TRBV7-2 and J usage is TRBJ2-1; the D is unclear. V lost 5 bases and J 6 bases, leaving 5 bases between the germline ends. The germline CDR1 and CDR2 sequences are SGHTA and FQGNSA. The length of the CDR3 is 11 residues. The CDR3 coding sequence is TGTGCCAGCAGCACTGTCAATGAGCAGTTCTTC. Translation gives CASSTVNEQFF.

This rearrangement joins TRBV7-9 to TRBJ1-1, with TRBD1 identical over 7 bases. Germline V gene sequence: CDR1 SEHNR, CDR2 FQNEAQ (reference sequence). Losses at the gene ends were 5 bases for V and 4 bases for J; bases not matched to a gene: 7. The CDR3 loop spans 14 amino acids. The CDR3 spells CASSQGQELTEAFF. The CDR3, as DNA: TGTGCCAGCAGCCAAGGACAGGAACTCACTGAAGCTTTCTTT. Based on the CDR3 plus reference TRBV7-9 and TRBJ1-1, the full variable domain is DTGVSQNPRHKITKRGQNVTFRCDPISEHNRLYWYRQTLGQGPEFLTYFQNEAQLEKSRLLSDRFSAERPKGSFSTLEIQRTEQGDSAMYLCASSQGQELTEAFFGQGTRLTVV.

J is TRBJ2-1 and V is TRBV29-1; tentative D call: TRBD1 (6 bases). The CDR3 extends over 11 amino acids. Germline CDR1 is SQVTM and CDR2 is ANQGSEA. Here the CDR3 reads CSPGTNNEQFF. In nucleotides, the CDR3 is TGCAGTCCCGGGACAAACAATGAGCAGTTCTTC.

This chain joins TRBV7-9 and TRBJ1-1; 9 bases are shared with TRBD1. Germline values: CDR1 SEHNR, CDR2 FQNEAQ (reference sequence). The CDR3 is 12 amino acids. J lost 8 bases, V lost 5 bases, and 3 bases had no gene match. The CDR3 is CASSDDRGEAFF. CDR3 DNA sequence: TGTGCCAGCAGCGATGACAGGGGGGAAGCTTTCTTT. Complete variable domain (other parts from reference TRBV7-9 and TRBJ1-1): DTGVSQNPRHKITKRGQNVTFRCDPISEHNRLYWYRQTLGQGPEFLTYFQNEAQLEKSRLLSDRFSAERPKGSFSTLEIQRTEQGDSAMYLCASSDDRGEAFFGQGTRLTVV.

This rearrangement joins TRBV6-5 to TRBJ1-5; D might be TRBD1 (5 bases). Trimming removed 7 bases at V and 3 bases at J, with 10 bases between. Germline assignment: CDR1 MNHEY and CDR2 SVGAGI. CDR3 length equals 13 residues. The CDR3 loop is CASTGGDNQPQHF. The CDR3 region has the DNA TGTGCCAGCACGGGGGGGGACAATCAGCCCCAGCATTTT.

The CDR3 is CAPRGSLDNEQYF. CDR3 nucleotides: TGTGCCCCAAGGGGATCCCTGGACAACGAGCAGTACTTC. V and J are TRBV5-3 and TRBJ2-7; D possibly corresponds to TRBD1 (5 bases). TRBV5-3 is an open reading frame whose function is uncertain. Trimming took 10 bases from V and 5 from J, leaving 19 bases between them. The CDR3 contains 13 residues.

The gene calls are TRBV5-6 and TRBJ1-5; D gene ambiguous. V was pared by 1 base and J by 0 bases, with 8 bases between. Germline CDR1 and CDR2: SGHDT and YYEEEE. The CDR3 has 15 residues. The CDR3 DNA is TGTGCCAGCAGCTTGATGGAGGATAGCAATCAGCCCCAGCATTTT. This encodes CASSLMEDSNQPQHF.